This T cell receptor beta chain came from a study of early T cells in non-severe SARS-CoV-2 infection. The V gene's germline CDR1 is SGHTA and CDR2 FQGNSA. V shed 3 bases, J shed 5 bases, and the junction held 13 bases outside the gene matches. This CDR3 region has 16 residues. This clonotype was recorded a few times. cDNA molecules, individually, were tagged with unique molecular identifiers. TCRdb re-derived calls from the 5' RACE reads in MiXCR, one entry per CDR3 protein. The sample contains approximately 99,000 distinct CDR3 sequences, roughly an eighth of which appear only once. Sample: whole blood. This chain uses TRBV7-2 with TRBJ2-7; 7 bases map to TRBD1. This TCR came from an adult who was a healthcare worker with PCR-confirmed SARS-CoV-2 infection or an uninfected control (not recorded which). CDR3 protein: CASSLGPISRGNEQYF. The CDR3 DNA sequence: TGTGCCAGCAGCTTGGGGCCGATCTCCAGGGGGAACGAGCAGTACTTC. Full variable domain (missing parts from reference TRBV7-2 and TRBJ2-7): GAGVSQSPSNKVTEKGKDVELRCDPISGHTALYWYRQSLGQGLEFLIYFQGNSAPDKSGLPSDRFSAERTGGSVSTLTIQRTQQEDSAVYLCASSLGPISRGNEQYFGPGTRLTVT.